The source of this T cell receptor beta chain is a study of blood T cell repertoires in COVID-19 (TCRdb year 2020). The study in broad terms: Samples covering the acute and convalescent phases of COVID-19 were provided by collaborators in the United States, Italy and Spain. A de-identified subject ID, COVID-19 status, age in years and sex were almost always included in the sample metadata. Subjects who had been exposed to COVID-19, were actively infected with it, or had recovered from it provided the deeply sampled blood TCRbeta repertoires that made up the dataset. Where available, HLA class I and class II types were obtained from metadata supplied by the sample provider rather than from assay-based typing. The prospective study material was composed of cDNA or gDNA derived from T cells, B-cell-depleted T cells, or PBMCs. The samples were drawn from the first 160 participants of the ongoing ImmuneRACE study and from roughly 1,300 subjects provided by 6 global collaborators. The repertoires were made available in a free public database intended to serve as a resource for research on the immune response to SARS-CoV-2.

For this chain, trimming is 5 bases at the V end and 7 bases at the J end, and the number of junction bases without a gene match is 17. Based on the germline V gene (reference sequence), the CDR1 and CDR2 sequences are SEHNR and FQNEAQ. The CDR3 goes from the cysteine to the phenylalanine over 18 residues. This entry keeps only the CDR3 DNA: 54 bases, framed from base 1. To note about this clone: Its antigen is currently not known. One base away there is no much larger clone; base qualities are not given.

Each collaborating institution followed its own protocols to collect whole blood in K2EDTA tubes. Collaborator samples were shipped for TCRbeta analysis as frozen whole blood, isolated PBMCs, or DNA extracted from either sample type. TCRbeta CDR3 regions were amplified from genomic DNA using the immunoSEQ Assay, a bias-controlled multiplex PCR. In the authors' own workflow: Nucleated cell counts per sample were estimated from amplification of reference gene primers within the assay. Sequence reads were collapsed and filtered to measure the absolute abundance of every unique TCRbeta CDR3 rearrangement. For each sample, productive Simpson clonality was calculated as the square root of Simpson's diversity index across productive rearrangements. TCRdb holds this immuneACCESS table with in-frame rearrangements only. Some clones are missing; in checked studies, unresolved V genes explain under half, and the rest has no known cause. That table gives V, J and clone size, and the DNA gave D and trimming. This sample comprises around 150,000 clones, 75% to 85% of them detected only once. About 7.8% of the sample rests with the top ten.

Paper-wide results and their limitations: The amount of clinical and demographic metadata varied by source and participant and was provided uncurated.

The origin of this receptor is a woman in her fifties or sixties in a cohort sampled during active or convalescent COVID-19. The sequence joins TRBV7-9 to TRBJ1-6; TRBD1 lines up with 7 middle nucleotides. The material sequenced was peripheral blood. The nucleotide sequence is TGTGCCAGCAGCCCTAACCTCAACTCCAGGGGGGTCAATTCACCCCTCCACTTT. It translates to CASSPNLNSRGVNSPLHF.